These 7 T cell receptor beta chains came from one sample sequenced in a study of blood T cells in healthy people across ages. Primers used in a second PCR of about 7 to 12 cycles were a sample-barcoded 5' primer and a J-beta primer mix. MiXCR, applied by TCRdb to the 5' RACE reads, yields one record per CDR3 protein. The repertoire has approximately 800,000 distinct CDR3 sequences, 58% of them found once; the top ten carry over 20%. The sequencing sample was made of blood. The receptors stem from a man younger than 45 in good health.

The chain uses TRBV20-1 and TRBJ2-3; 10 bases agree with TRBD2. V was pared by 4 bases and J by 8 bases, with 9 bases of the junction left unmatched. This CDR3 has 14 residues. The germline V gene has CDR1 DFQATT and CDR2 SNEGSKA (reference sequence). CDR3 loop: CSATSGGLPGTQYF. For the CDR3, the DNA is TGCAGTGCTACTAGCGGGGGCCTCCCGGGTACGCAGTATTTT.

CDR3 sequence reads: CSVRTGTGPDTQYF. The CDR3, as DNA: TGCAGCGTCCGGACCGGGACAGGGCCAGATACGCAGTATTTT. The chain links TRBV29-1 to TRBJ2-3, with 9 bases fitting TRBD1. After removal of 6 bases from V and 4 bases from J, the junction contained 8 bases not matched to a gene. The CDR3 is made up of 14 amino acids. The germline V gene has CDR1 SQVTM and CDR2 ANQGSEA.

Remarks on this clonotype: A read error may explain this, as a much larger clone is one base away. This chain connects TRBV10-3 to TRBJ2-2, with 9 bases fitting TRBD1. Germline lookup yields CDR1 ENHRY and CDR2 SYGVKD. The J segment lost 0 bases and the V segment lost 4 bases, leaving 0 bases of the junction unmatched. The CDR3 has 15 amino acids. The CDR3 loop is CAISGTGANTGELFF. DNA of the CDR3: TGTGCCATCAGTGGGACAGGGGCGAACACCGGGGAGCTGTTTTTT.

A few counts support this clonotype. The CDR3 region has the DNA TGTGCCAGCAGCACAGCGGGGAATCCCTACGAGCAGTACTTC. Encoded protein: CASSTAGNPYEQYF. V usage is TRBV6-5 and J usage is TRBJ2-7; 7 bases fit TRBD2. Germline V gene sequence: CDR1 MNHEY, CDR2 SVGAGI. The CDR3 is 14 residues long. Losses at the gene ends were 6 bases for V and 2 bases for J; bases not matched to a gene: 7.

This clonotype was detected ten times or more. The chain couples TRBV4-2 to TRBJ2-3, with 7 bases identical to TRBD2. CDR3 size: 16 residues. J was trimmed by 2 bases and V by 0 bases; bases with no gene match: 5. From germline, CDR1 is LGHNA and CDR2 YNFKEQ. CDR3 DNA sequence: TGTGCCAGCAGCCAAGATCCCGGGGGGACCACAGATACGCAGTATTTT. As protein: CASSQDPGGTTDTQYF.

This sequence joins TRBV4-2 and TRBJ2-3; 9 bases line up with TRBD1. The CDR3 is made up of 16 amino acids. Trimming removed 0 bases from V and 4 bases from J; junction bases left unmatched: 5. Germline V gene data show CDR1 as LGHNA and CDR2 as YNFKEQ. The CDR3 DNA is TGTGCCAGCAGCCAAGATTCGGGACAGGGCGCAGATACGCAGTATTTT. Protein: CASSQDSGQGADTQYF.

V gene TRBV9 combines with J gene TRBJ2-1, with 7 bases aligning to TRBD2. V lost 4 bases and J lost 9; bases outside the gene matches: 10. CDR3 length: 14 amino acids. Germline CDR1 is SGDLS and CDR2 is YYNGEE. CDR3: CASSPRLAPAEQFF. Written as DNA, the CDR3 is TGTGCCAGCAGCCCCCGACTAGCCCCAGCTGAGCAGTTCTTC.